The clone carrying this T cell receptor (beta chain) was counted only a few times. V was pared by 2 bases and J by 2 bases, with 11 bases between. Germline CDR1 and CDR2: SGHTS and YDEGEE. There are 15 residues in the CDR3. The data were taken from a study of cytomegalovirus exposure and HLA in healthy donors. PCR amplification relied on 60 Vbeta primers (plus 13 Jbeta primers). Measured with immunoSEQ multiplex PCR; TCRdb has only the in-frame clones, and not every one. The profile covers around 130,000 clones, with approximately 72% appearing a single time and less than 2% taken by the ten largest. Source material: PBMCs. The chain joins TRBV5-8 to TRBJ1-5; D call uncertain. The sequence derives from a man aged 18 to 29 in good health and CMV-seronegative. CDR3 residues: CASSLLLNGNQPQHF. DNA for the CDR3: TGTGCCAGCAGCTTACTTTTGAATGGCAATCAGCCCCAGCATTTT. The entire variable domain, with the rest obtained from reference TRBV5-8 and TRBJ1-5, is as follows: EAGVTQSPTHLIKTRGQQATLRCSPISGHTSVYWYQQALGLGLQFLLWYDEGEERNRGNFPPRFSGRQFPNYSSELNVNALELEDSALYLCASSLLLNGNQPQHFGDGTRLSIL.